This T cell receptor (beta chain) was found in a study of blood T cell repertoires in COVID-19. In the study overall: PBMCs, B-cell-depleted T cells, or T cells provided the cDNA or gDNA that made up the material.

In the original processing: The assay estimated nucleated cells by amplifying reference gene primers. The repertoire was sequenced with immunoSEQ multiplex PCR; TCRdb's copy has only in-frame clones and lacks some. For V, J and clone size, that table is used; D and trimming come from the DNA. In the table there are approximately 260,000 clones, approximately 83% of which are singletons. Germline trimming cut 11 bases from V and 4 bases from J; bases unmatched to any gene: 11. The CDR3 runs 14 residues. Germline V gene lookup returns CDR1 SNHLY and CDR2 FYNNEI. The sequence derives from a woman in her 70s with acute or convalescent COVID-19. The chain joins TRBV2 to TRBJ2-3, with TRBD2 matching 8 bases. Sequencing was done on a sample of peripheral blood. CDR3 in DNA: TGTGCCGAAAGGGGGATAGCGGGGTCAGATACGCAGTATTTT. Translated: CAERGIAGSDTQYF.